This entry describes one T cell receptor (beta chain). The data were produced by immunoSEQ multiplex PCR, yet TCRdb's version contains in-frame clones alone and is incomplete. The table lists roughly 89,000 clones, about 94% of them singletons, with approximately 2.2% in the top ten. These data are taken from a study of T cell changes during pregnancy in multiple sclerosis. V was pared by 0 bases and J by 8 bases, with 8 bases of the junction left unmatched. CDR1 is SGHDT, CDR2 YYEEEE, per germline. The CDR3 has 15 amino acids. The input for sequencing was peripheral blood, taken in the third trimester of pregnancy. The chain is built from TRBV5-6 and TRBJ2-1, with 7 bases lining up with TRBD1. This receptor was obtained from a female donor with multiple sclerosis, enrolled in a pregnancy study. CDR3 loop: CASSLEQGRRDEQFF. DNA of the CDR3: TGTGCCAGCAGCTTGGAACAGGGGCGCAGAGATGAGCAGTTCTTC. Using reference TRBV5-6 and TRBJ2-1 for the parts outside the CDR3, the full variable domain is DAGVTQSPTHLIKTRGQQVTLRCSPKSGHDTVSWYQQALGQGPQFIFQYYEEEERQRGNFPDRFSGHQFPNYSSELNVNALLLGDSALYLCASSLEQGRRDEQFFGPGTRLTVL.